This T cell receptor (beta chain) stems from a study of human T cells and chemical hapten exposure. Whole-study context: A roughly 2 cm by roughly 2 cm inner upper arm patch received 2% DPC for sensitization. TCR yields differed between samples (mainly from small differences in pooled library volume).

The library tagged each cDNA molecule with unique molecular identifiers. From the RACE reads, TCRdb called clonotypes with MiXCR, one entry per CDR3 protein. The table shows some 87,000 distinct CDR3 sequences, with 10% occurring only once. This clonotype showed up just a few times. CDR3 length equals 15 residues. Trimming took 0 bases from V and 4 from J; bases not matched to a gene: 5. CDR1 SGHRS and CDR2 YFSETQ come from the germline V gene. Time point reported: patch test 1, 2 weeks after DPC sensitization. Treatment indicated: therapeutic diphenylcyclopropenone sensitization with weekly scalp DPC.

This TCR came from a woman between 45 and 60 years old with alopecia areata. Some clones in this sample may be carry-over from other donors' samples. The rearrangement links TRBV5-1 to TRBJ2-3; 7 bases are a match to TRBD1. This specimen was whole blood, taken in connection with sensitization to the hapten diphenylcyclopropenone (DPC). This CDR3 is CASSLGTGVADTQYF. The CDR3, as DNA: TGCGCCAGCAGCTTGGGCACAGGGGTGGCAGATACGCAGTATTTT.